This TCR beta chain was found in a study of Graves' ophthalmopathy and Graves' hyperthyroidism. Study-level points and caveats: Blood was where most expanded thyroid clonotypes above 0.001 frequency also turned up. Sensitivity reached approximately 85% and specificity around 81% for a 13-signature model separating ophthalmopathy from stable hyperthyroidism. Sensitivity reached roughly 70% and specificity about 78% when the model predicted ophthalmopathy progression.

Using RNA transcripts, the TCR beta CDR3 regions were amplified. Second-round multiplex PCR came after first-round RT-PCR with HTBI primers. Each CDR3 protein is one row after TCRdb ran MiXCR on the multiplex PCR reads. The sample holds roughly 220,000 distinct CDR3 sequences; about 46% are singletons and the top ten take less than 50%. The authors diagnosed from clinical symptoms, serum thyroxine, TRAb, thyroid ultrasound and orbital computed tomography. Trimming removed 6 bases at V and 3 bases at J, with 10 bases between. Germline V CDR1 and CDR2: KGHDR, SFDVKD. The CDR3 is 13 residues long. This clonotype was counted a few times. What it recognizes is unknown.

Material: peripheral blood. This TCR was sampled from an adult man with Graves' ophthalmopathy. V gene TRBV24-1 combines with J gene TRBJ1-1, with D unclear. The CDR3 DNA sequence: TGTGCCACCAGTCCCGACCCATACACTGAAGCTTTCTTT. This encodes CATSPDPYTEAFF.